This record looks at one T cell receptor (beta chain) sequence and its context. This clone's antigen is unknown. No base quality values were provided; no much bigger clone lies one nucleotide off. Taken from the germline V gene, the CDR1 and CDR2 loops are SGHRS and YFSETQ. Cut back by 1 base and 1 base, the V and J ends lie 8 bases apart. Spanning cysteine to phenylalanine, the CDR3 consists of 14 amino acids. Only the CDR3 DNA is retained, 42 bases long and in frame from the first base. At one collaborating source in Seattle, patients were enrolled during active infection and were followed longitudinally through the course of disease. Each collaborating institution followed its own protocols to collect whole blood in K2EDTA tubes. For TCRbeta analysis, collaborators shipped samples in one of three forms: frozen whole blood, isolated PBMCs, or DNA extracted from either of those sample types. TCRbeta CDR3 regions were amplified from genomic DNA by means of the immunoSEQ Assay, a bias-controlled multiplex PCR. In the paper's pipeline: The number of nucleated cells in each sample was estimated from the amplification of reference gene primers within the assay. To quantify the absolute abundance of each unique TCRbeta CDR3 rearrangement, sequence reads were collapsed and filtered. Productive Simpson clonality was computed per sample as the square root of Simpson's diversity index over productive rearrangements. This immuneACCESS table, as held by TCRdb, lists in-frame sequences with V and J called but not all clones. Of the missing ones, under half trace to an unresolved V gene in checked studies; the others have no known cause. That table furnishes V, J and clone size, whereas the DNA furnished D and trimming. The sample table contains 230,000 or so clones; only one count was recorded for around 90% of them. The biggest ten clones account for 2.1% of the sample.

The data derive from a study of blood T cell repertoires in COVID-19 (dated by TCRdb to between 2020 and 2021). At the level of the whole study: The collaborator samples originated in the United States, Italy and Spain and spanned the acute and convalescent phases of COVID-19. Subjects who had been exposed to COVID-19, were actively infected with it, or had recovered from it provided the deeply sampled blood TCRbeta repertoires that made up the dataset. Where available, HLA class I and class II types were obtained from metadata supplied by the sample provider rather than from assay-based typing. The repertoires were released in a freely available public database meant as a resource for research on the immune response to SARS-CoV-2. Sample metadata almost always included a de-identified subject ID, COVID-19 status, age in years and sex. The prospective study material was composed of cDNA or gDNA derived from T cells, B-cell-depleted T cells, or PBMCs. The samples were drawn from two sources: the first 160 participants of the ongoing ImmuneRACE study, and 1,254 subjects contributed by 6 global collaborators. Findings and caveats that apply to the study as a whole: Clinical and demographic metadata were provided uncurated, with the amount varying by source and participant.

Sequencing was performed on peripheral blood. The sequence came from a woman in her sixties with COVID-19, enrolled during active disease. The sequence joins TRBV5-1 to TRBJ1-1; tentative D gene TRBD1, with 5 bases matching. The DNA sequence reads TGCGCCAGCAGCTTGAGGGGTACGAACACTGAAGCTTTCTTT. This is translated as CASSLRGTNTEAFF.